The sample holds one count of the clone carrying this T cell receptor beta chain. Its matching antigen is unknown. The data were obtained in a study of graft-versus-host responses after intestinal transplantation. Data came from immunoSEQ multiplex PCR; TCRdb stores just in-frame clones and leaves some out. The data show about 120,000 clones, 90% seen once. The CDR3 is 16 residues long. V was trimmed by 3 bases and J by 0 bases, leaving 14 bases between them. Germline assignment: CDR1 SGHRS and CDR2 YFSETQ. The source material was unstimulated CD4+ T cells sorted from spleen or lymph node cells, sampled before intestinal transplant. The chain is built from TRBV5-1 and TRBJ2-3; TRBD2 is a possible D gene (5 bases). This TCR came from a human donor who received an intestinal transplant. The CDR3 sequence is CASSSGLDSSTDTQYF. For the CDR3, the DNA is TGCGCCAGCAGCTCCGGACTGGACTCTAGCACAGATACGCAGTATTTT.